This note documents a single T cell receptor beta chain sequence. Its cognate antigen is unknown. Trimming shortened V by 0 bases and J by 0 bases, and 8 bases separated the two germline ends. This CDR3 comprises 15 residues. Germline lookup yields CDR1 ENHRY and CDR2 SYGVKD. The data stem from a study of T cell repertoires in cytomegalovirus infection. Across the whole study: As its CMV epitopes, the study selected recently identified HLA-C-restricted and well-studied HLA-B-restricted targets.

TCRdb recomputed calls from the reads with MiXCR, one row per CDR3 protein. The sample includes roughly 920,000 distinct CDR3 sequences, roughly 31% of them seen just once. The genes are TRBV10-3 and TRBJ1-1, with a tentative D call TRBD1 (5 bases). This sequence was found in a human donor in good health (CMV status not recorded). Some clones in this sample may be carry-over from other donors' samples. Source: cultured CD8+ T cells from PBMCs, taken from culture after CMV antigen stimulation. CDR3 sequence: CAISESTALNTEAFF. CDR3 DNA sequence: TGTGCCATCAGTGAGTCGACAGCCTTGAACACTGAAGCTTTCTTT.